This T cell receptor beta chain appears in the sequencing data of a study of T cells after somatic rescue of genetic block (dated by TCRdb to about 2020). Regarding the research as a whole: The study assessed how robust, over the long term, a T-cell system was when the system had developed through somatic rescue of a genetic block in T-cell development.

As concerns this clone: Its antigen specificity is not known. Base quality data are lacking; no much larger clone is found one base away.

Libraries were constructed by the immunoSEQ multiplex PCR assay. Not all clones reach the TCRdb copy of this immuneACCESS table, which keeps in-frame sequences only. Checked studies attribute under half of the gap to unresolved V genes and leave the rest unexplained. In all, the sample holds tens of thousands of clones, and roughly 93% of those were seen once. The ten top clones hold 2.8% of the sample. V is cut by 3 bases and J by 2 bases, and the space between the germline ends is 7 bases. Per the germline V gene (reference sequence), LNHNV is the CDR1 and YYDKDF is the CDR2. The CDR3 goes from the cysteine to the phenylalanine over 13 residues. The sequence is cut down to CDR3 DNA, 39 bases in frame from base 1.

This clonotype was obtained from a man younger than 45. Sequencing was performed on peripheral blood mononuclear cells (PBMCs). This receptor chain uses TRBV15 and TRBJ1-1; the D segment could be TRBD1, given 5 matching bases. The nucleotide sequence reads as follows: TGTGCCACCAGCAGGGGGGTCAACACTGAAGCTTTCTTT. It translates to CATSRGVNTEAFF.